This entry describes one TCR beta chain. These data belong to a study of blood T cell repertoires in COVID-19. Across the study: Acute and convalescent COVID-19 samples came from the United States, Italy and Spain.

Authors' data handling: For nucleated cells, counts were estimated from reference gene primer amplification. TCRdb's table, derived via immunoSEQ multiplex PCR, lists solely in-frame clones and lacks some. V and J calls and clone size are those listed in that table; D and trimming were worked out from the DNA. The table lists approximately 220,000 clones, 70% to 90% of them singletons, with approximately 4.8% in the top ten. With 4 bases clipped from V and 8 bases from J, the junction kept 8 bases outside the gene matches. The length of the CDR3 is 15 residues. Germline lookup yields CDR1 SGHRS and CDR2 YFSETQ. Participants had their cohort set by participant-reported clinical history. Participants classified as exposed had met a COVID-19 case within 2 weeks before study entry.

What was sequenced was PBMCs or T cells enriched from blood (not recorded which). The receptor was isolated from a woman in her 30s who had been exposed to COVID-19. This chain links TRBV5-1 with TRBJ2-1; 11 nucleotides match TRBD2. CDR3 nucleotide sequence: TGCGCCAGCAGCCACACGACTAGCGGGGCATATGAGCAGTTCTTC. It specifies CASSHTTSGAYEQFF.